The source of this T cell receptor (beta chain) is a study of Graves' ophthalmopathy and Graves' hyperthyroidism. Looking at the study overall: Blood was drawn at initial diagnosis, before any treatment. Whole-study results and caveats: As the model predicted ophthalmopathy progression, it achieved a sensitivity of about 71% and a specificity of approximately 72%.

The sequenced template was RNA, covering the TCR beta CDR3 region. RT-PCR with HTBI primers came first, then second-round multiplex PCR. TCRdb re-analysed the multiplex PCR reads in MiXCR, keeping a single row per CDR3 protein. In the table there are 200,000 to 250,000 distinct CDR3 sequences, about a fifth of which are singletons. At least ten counts were recorded for this clonotype. Its target is not known. Germline V gene sequence: CDR1 LGHNA, CDR2 YNFKEQ. Germline trimming cut 4 bases from V and 4 bases from J; bases unmatched to any gene: 5. The CDR3 extends over 15 amino acids. The sequencing sample was made of peripheral blood. The clonotype was recovered from a woman in her 50s with Graves' ophthalmopathy. The V and J genes are TRBV4-2 and TRBJ2-5, with 11 bases identical to TRBD2. CDR3: CASSPPGLAGETQYF. CDR3 coding DNA: TGTGCCAGCAGCCCCCCAGGACTAGCGGGAGAGACCCAGTACTTC.